This passage covers 32 T cell receptor beta chains from one sample sequenced in a study of regulatory T cells in long-lasting Graves disease. The authors built TCR beta libraries using iRepertoire HTBI primers and Arm-PCR of CDR3 regions. TCRdb reprocessed the multiplex PCR reads via MiXCR and lists one record per CDR3 protein. Of over 450,000 distinct CDR3 sequences listed, about 11% are singletons. Time point given: newly diagnosed GD, antithyroid drugs for less than 3 months. Following extraction of RNA from PBMCs, that RNA was used to make the TCR library. This same sample was also taken into another study, of T cells in Graves' hyperthyroidism and ophthalmopathy.

Material: peripheral blood mononuclear cells (PBMCs), obtained at new diagnosis, from a patient treated with antithyroid drugs. Every receptor here comes from a woman in her twenties or thirties with Graves disease.

This clonotype came up many times. The chain is built from TRBV9 and TRBJ2-1; possibly TRBD2 for D (5 bases). Germline lookup yields CDR1 SGDLS and CDR2 YYNGEE. The CDR3 spans 15 residues. Trimming removed 0 bases at V and 0 bases at J, with 7 bases between. CDR3: CASSVAAGSYNEQFF. CDR3 DNA: TGTGCCAGCAGCGTAGCTGCGGGCTCCTACAATGAGCAGTTCTTC. The full variable domain, in which reference TRBV9 and TRBJ2-1 provide the parts outside the CDR3, is DSGVTQTPKHLITATGQRVTLRCSPRSGDLSVYWYQQSLDQGLQFLIQYYNGEERAKGNILERFSAQQFPDLHSELNLSSLELGDSALYFCASSVAAGSYNEQFFGPGTRLTVL.

This clonotype has a count of ten or more. This chain links TRBV28 with TRBJ2-7; 13 nucleotides agree with TRBD2. Germline assignment: CDR1 MDHEN and CDR2 SYDVKM. With 6 bases clipped from V and 9 bases from J, the junction kept 11 bases outside the gene matches. There are 15 residues in the CDR3. DNA of the CDR3: TGTGCCAGCAGCCCAGGACTAGCGGGAGTAATCGGGCAGTACTTC. Translated, it gives CASSPGLAGVIGQYF.

The sample holds a few counts of this clonotype. CDR3 nucleotides: TGTGCCAGCAGGACCCCCTACCCAACAACCGGGACACTATTCTACGAGCAGTACTTC. Residues: CASRTPYPTTGTLFYEQYF. The rearrangement joins TRBV6-1 to TRBJ2-7; D perhaps matches TRBD1 (6 bases). The CDR3 consists of 19 residues. Trimming left V 6 bases short and J 3 bases short, with 30 bases between. Germline V CDR1 and CDR2: MNHNS, SASEGT.

This clonotype was detected only a few times. V is TRBV14 and J is TRBJ1-4; no definite D call. CDR1 and CDR2 from the germline V gene are SGHDN and FVKESK. V was cut by 2 bases and J by 8 bases, with 15 bases left in between. This CDR3 spans 15 amino acids. The CDR3 DNA follows: TGTGCCAGCAGCCAACGCGGAGGGAACGTGGAAAAACTGTTTTTT. This codes for CASSQRGGNVEKLFF.

Many counts were recorded for this clonotype. This sequence joins TRBV29-1 and TRBJ1-2; a weak D match, TRBD1 (5 bases). Germline CDR1 SQVTM, CDR2 ANQGSEA. This CDR3 comprises 13 residues. V lost 4 bases, J lost 7 bases, and 16 bases lay in between. The CDR3 nucleotides are TGCAGCGTTGCCTCCCGTGAGGGGATTGGCTACACCTTC. Translation: CSVASREGIGYTF.

This clonotype was seen repeatedly, ten times or more. This rearrangement joins TRBV27 to TRBJ2-5, with D possibly matching TRBD2 (6 bases). Germline assignment: CDR1 MNHEY and CDR2 SMNVEV (reference sequence). This CDR3 has 15 amino acids. Trimming shortened V by 3 bases and J by 6 bases, and 17 bases separated the two germline ends. The CDR3 DNA is TGTGCCAGCAGTTTCCTCGGACTGGAGGGGAAGACCCAGTACTTC. This codes for CASSFLGLEGKTQYF.

This clonotype was found many times. The CDR3 bases are TGTGCCAGCAGCCTCCGGGCCGGTACCTCTGGGGCCAACGTCCTGACTTTC. It codes for CASSLRAGTSGANVLTF. V and J are TRBV6-2 or TRBV6-3 and TRBJ2-6, with D unresolved. The CDR3 covers 17 residues. Germline CDR1 MNHEY, CDR2 SVGEGT. With 6 bases removed from V and 0 bases from J, the gap between germline ends came to 15 bases.

This clonotype showed up many times. In DNA, the CDR3 is TGTGCCACCAGTGTAACTAATGAGCAGTTCTTC. This gives the protein CATSVTNEQFF. This rearrangement joins TRBV24-1 to TRBJ2-1, with D unclear. V was cut by 5 bases and J by 7 bases, with 5 bases left in between. There are 11 residues in the CDR3. Germline CDR1 is KGHDR and CDR2 is SFDVKD.

The rearrangement links TRBV20-1 to TRBJ2-7; D uncertain. The CDR3 is 14 residues long. Per the germline V gene, CDR1 is DFQATT and CDR2 is SNEGSKA (reference sequence). Trimming took 1 base from V and 4 from J, leaving 14 bases between them. The DNA for the CDR3 is TGCAGTGCTAGAGCGTTCTTCTCTGAATACGAGCAGTACTTC. This codes for CSARAFFSEYEQYF.

This clonotype was recorded many times. The chain joins TRBV10-3 to TRBJ2-7; D gene uncertain. The CDR3 covers 12 residues. CDR1 and CDR2 from the germline V gene are ENHRY and SYGVKD. Trimming left V 10 bases short and J 7 bases short, with 17 bases between. Here the CDR3 reads CATQSIALEQYF. The CDR3 DNA sequence: TGTGCCACCCAGTCGATAGCCTTAGAGCAGTACTTC.

The genes are TRBV28 and TRBJ2-6; D is possibly TRBD2 (5 bases). V lost 5 bases and J lost 4, with 15 bases in between. Per the germline V gene, CDR1 is MDHEN and CDR2 is SYDVKM. This CDR3 is 16 amino acids long. CDR3 in DNA: TGTGCCAGCAGTGACCATAGAGGGAACGGGGCCAACGTCCTGACTTTC. Amino acids: CASSDHRGNGANVLTF.

Many counts were recorded for this clonotype. The chain has TRBV20-1 and TRBJ1-1, with 9 bases aligning to TRBD1. With V trimmed by 4 bases and J by 3 bases, 6 bases remained unmatched. The CDR3 extends over 14 amino acids. The V gene's germline CDR1 is DFQATT and CDR2 SNEGSKA (reference sequence). Here the CDR3 reads CSAKQGARDTEAFF. The CDR3 DNA reads as TGCAGTGCTAAACAGGGGGCACGGGACACTGAAGCTTTCTTT.

This clonotype has only a few counts. The chain couples TRBV27 to TRBJ2-7; 8 nucleotides match TRBD1. The ends lost 2 bases at V and 1 base at J; junction bases unmatched: 4. Per germline, CDR1 MNHEY and CDR2 SMNVEV (reference sequence). The CDR3 has 15 amino acids. The DNA for the CDR3 is TGTGCCAGCAGTTTAAAAGGACAGGGTTCCTACGAGCAGTACTTC. Encoded protein: CASSLKGQGSYEQYF.

Points on this clonotype: With only one base between it and a far larger clone, this is likely a read error. V usage is TRBV28 and J usage is TRBJ2-1; a possible D gene is TRBD2 (5 bases). V was trimmed by 5 bases and J by 5 bases, leaving 10 bases between them. The CDR3 sequence is 13 residues long. Looked up from germline, CDR1 is MDHEN and CDR2 is SYDVKM. Here the CDR3 DNA reads TGTGCCAGCAGTGCGCTACTAGACAATGAGCAGTTCTTC. Translating gives CASSALLDNEQFF.

This clonotype was seen many times. The V call is TRBV7-8, the J call TRBJ2-6; no clear D. Trimming shortened V by 1 base and J by 0 bases, and 10 bases separated the two germline ends. This CDR3 is built from 17 residues. CDR1 SGHVS and CDR2 FQNEAQ come from the germline V gene. The CDR3 region has the DNA TGTGCCAGCAGCTTAGTGGGCAGACCCTCTGGGGCCAACGTCCTGACTTTC. Translating gives CASSLVGRPSGANVLTF. Based on the CDR3 plus reference TRBV7-8 and TRBJ2-6, the full variable domain is GAGVSQSPRYKVAKRGQDVALRCDPISGHVSLFWYQQALGQGPEFLTYFQNEAQLDKSGLPSDRFFAERPEGSVSTLKIQRTQQEDSAVYLCASSLVGRPSGANVLTFGAGSRLTVL.

This clonotype was found a few times. The V call is TRBV4-1, the J call TRBJ2-4, with D possibly being TRBD1 or TRBD2 (5 bases each). The length of the CDR3 is 14 residues. Germline loops: CDR1 MGHRA, CDR2 YSYEKL. Between the trimmed V and J ends, which lost 6 bases and 0 bases, there was a span of 9 bases. The CDR3 loop is CASSLGEAKNIQYF. DNA of the CDR3: TGCGCCAGCAGTTTGGGGGAAGCCAAAAACATTCAGTACTTC.

The V and J genes are TRBV6-1 and TRBJ2-1; 12 bases map to TRBD2. This CDR3 spans 12 amino acids. With 6 bases clipped from V and 15 bases from J, the junction kept 6 bases outside the gene matches. Germline loops: CDR1 MNHNS, CDR2 SASEGT. The CDR3 sequence: CASRTSGRLLFF. The CDR3 DNA follows: TGTGCCAGCAGGACTAGCGGGAGACTTCTGTTCTTC.

Ten or more counts support this clonotype. This chain links TRBV4-3 with TRBJ2-3; 7 nucleotides line up with TRBD2. This CDR3 contains 14 residues. Trimming removed 4 bases from V and 8 bases from J; junction bases left unmatched: 9. Germline CDR1 reads LGHNA; CDR2 reads YSLEER. The CDR3 is CASSRWEGQGTQYF. For the CDR3, the DNA is TGCGCCAGCAGCCGCTGGGAGGGTCAGGGTACGCAGTATTTT.

This clonotype occurred many times. V gene TRBV2 combines with J gene TRBJ2-4; unclear D gene. The germline gives CDR1 SNHLY, CDR2 FYNNEI. The V gene lost 4 bases and the J gene lost 0 bases, with 7 bases spanning the gap. The CDR3 contains 14 residues. The CDR3 region is CASSVTLAKNIQYF. The CDR3, as DNA: TGTGCCAGCAGTGTTACCCTAGCCAAAAACATTCAGTACTTC.

In nucleotides, the CDR3 is TGTGCCAGTAGTGAGTTTACAGGGCATGAGCAGTTCTTC. Translated: CASSEFTGHEQFF. The chain couples TRBV19 to TRBJ2-1; tentatively, D is TRBD1 (6 bases). The CDR3 loop spans 13 amino acids. V gave up 5 bases and J gave up 8 bases, with 13 bases separating them. Germline CDR1 is LNHDA and CDR2 is SQIVND (reference sequence).

The chain employs TRBV28 and TRBJ2-1; TRBD2 matches 10 bases. The CDR3 contains 17 residues. V lost 5 bases and J lost 4; bases outside the gene matches: 11. The germline gives CDR1 MDHEN, CDR2 SYDVKM. DNA for the CDR3: TGTGCCAGCAGTCCAGCGGGAGGGGCGGCCGCGTACAATGAGCAGTTCTTC. Protein: CASSPAGGAAAYNEQFF. Variable domain in full (rest from reference TRBV28 and TRBJ2-1): DVKVTQSSRYLVKRTGEKVFLECVQDMDHENMFWYRQDPGLGLRLIYFSYDVKMKEKGDIPEGYSVSREKKERFSLILESASTNQTSMYLCASSPAGGAAAYNEQFFGPGTRLTVL.

This clonotype was observed many times. J is TRBJ1-5 and V is TRBV5-1; D is uncertain. With 4 bases removed from V and 7 bases from J, the gap between germline ends came to 15 bases. The V gene's germline CDR1 is SGHRS and CDR2 YFSETQ. This CDR3 is 14 amino acids long. In DNA, the CDR3 is TGCGCCAGCAGCCCCGACGGTTCCAGACAGCCCCAGCATTTT. It yields the protein CASSPDGSRQPQHF.

This clonotype showed up many times. The chain employs TRBV27 and TRBJ1-2, with D perhaps TRBD1 (5 bases). V dropped 2 bases and J dropped 2 bases, with 9 bases sitting between them. Germline CDR1 reads MNHEY; CDR2 reads SMNVEV (reference sequence). CDR3 length: 14 amino acids. The CDR3 spells CASSLLAGNYGYTF. In DNA, the CDR3 is TGTGCCAGCAGTTTACTTGCAGGGAACTATGGCTACACCTTC.

The chain has TRBV19 and TRBJ2-5; 13 bases fit TRBD2. Trimming cost V 0 bases and J 4 bases; bases outside gene matches: 11. In germline, CDR1 is LNHDA, CDR2 SQIVND (reference sequence). This CDR3 spans 19 amino acids. CDR3 bases: TGTGCCAGTAGTATAGATCTGGAGACTAGCGGGAGGTTTTCAGAGACCCAGTACTTC. This translates into CASSIDLETSGRFSETQYF.

The chain employs TRBV10-3 and TRBJ2-3; D might be TRBD1 (5 bases). Trimming removed 2 bases at V and 3 bases at J, with 9 bases between. Germline V lookup: CDR1 ENHRY, CDR2 SYGVKD. The CDR3 sequence is 14 residues long. The CDR3 is CAISEETGTDTQYF. CDR3 DNA: TGTGCCATCAGTGAGGAAACAGGAACAGATACGCAGTATTTT.

In this sample, this clonotype turned up many times. This sequence joins TRBV7-9 and TRBJ1-3; a possible D gene is TRBD1 (5 bases). CDR1 is SEHNR and CDR2 is FQNEAQ in the germline V gene (reference sequence). CDR3 size: 13 residues. V dropped 4 bases and J dropped 8 bases, with 12 bases sitting between them. CDR3 in DNA: TGTGCCAGCAGCTCGACTTCGGGACACACCATATATTTT. It translates to CASSSTSGHTIYF.

This clonotype was detected many times. The rearrangement uses TRBV20-1 and TRBJ2-3, with D perhaps assigned TRBD1 or TRBD2 (6 bases each). The CDR3 is 13 residues long. The V end was cut by 6 bases, the J end by 7 bases, with 17 bases between. Germline loops: CDR1 DFQATT, CDR2 SNEGSKA (reference sequence). The CDR3 loop is CSARDTSTHTQYF. The CDR3 DNA follows: TGCAGTGCGCGGGACACCTCTACTCATACGCAGTATTTT.

V and J are TRBV2 and TRBJ2-3; possibly TRBD1 for D (6 bases). The CDR3 spans 15 residues. In germline, CDR1 is SNHLY, CDR2 FYNNEI. The V gene lost 5 bases and the J gene lost 3 bases, with 15 bases spanning the gap. CDR3 in amino acids: CASSMAGVRTDTQYF. The CDR3 nucleotides read TGTGCCAGCAGTATGGCAGGGGTGAGGACAGATACGCAGTATTTT.

This clonotype has only a few counts. This sequence joins TRBV5-5 and TRBJ2-7; D call uncertain. This CDR3 region has 15 residues. V lost 4 bases and J 2 bases, leaving 16 bases between the germline ends. Germline V lookup: CDR1 SGHKS, CDR2 YYEKEE (reference sequence). This CDR3 reads CASSPASWGAYEQYF. The CDR3, as DNA: TGTGCCAGCAGCCCCGCTTCGTGGGGTGCCTACGAGCAGTACTTC.

The sample holds many counts of this clonotype. This chain connects TRBV3-1 to TRBJ1-6; perhaps TRBD1 as D (5 bases). This CDR3 has 14 amino acids. Germline-derived CDR1 and CDR2 are LGHDT and YNNKEL (reference sequence). V lost 0 bases, J lost 15 bases, and 15 bases lay in between. The CDR3 DNA is TGTGCCAGCAGCCAAGATTGGCGGGGGACCTACCTCCACTTT. Its protein product is CASSQDWRGTYLHF.

This clonotype was seen many times. The CDR3 DNA is TGTGCCAGTAGTATTAGGGGGACAGGGCTCGGTAACTATGGCTACACCTTC. Amino acid sequence: CASSIRGTGLGNYGYTF. The chain uses TRBV19 and TRBJ1-2, with 9 bases that match TRBD1. Germline V gene lookup returns CDR1 LNHDA and CDR2 SQIVND (reference sequence). The CDR3 loop spans 17 amino acids. V trimming: 3 bases; J trimming: 1 base; junction bases outside the gene matches: 9.

Ten or more counts support this clonotype. The chain employs TRBV5-1 and TRBJ2-7; TRBD1 might be the D (5 bases). V dropped 4 bases and J dropped 1 base, with 12 bases sitting between them. This CDR3 is 14 amino acids long. Germline values: CDR1 SGHRS, CDR2 YFSETQ. CDR3 amino acids: CASSPGAASYEQYF. Here the CDR3 DNA reads TGCGCCAGCAGCCCTGGGGCCGCGTCCTACGAGCAGTACTTC.